This T cell receptor (beta chain) is from a study of memory CD4+ T cells and cytomegalovirus serostatus. Study background: Healthy Belgian adult donors included roughly nine CMV-positive and some 24 CMV-negative people.

Single viable CD3+CD4+CD8-CD45RO+ cells were sorted as the memory CD4+ T cells. CD4+ T cells were isolated by positive magnetic selection. The CDR3 contains 16 residues. Per germline, CDR1 SGHTA and CDR2 FQGNSA. With 5 bases clipped from V and 2 bases from J, the junction kept 10 bases outside the gene matches. Measured with immunoSEQ multiplex PCR; TCRdb has only the in-frame clones, and not every one. The data contain some 52,000 clones, about 80% of them singletons. Only one count was recorded for this clone. The antigen is unknown. The study, taken as a whole, reports: Of around 160 reported CMV TCRbeta sequences, just over 65 were found in memory CD4+ repertoires. The CMV-associated TCR signature appears largely within the CD4+ memory repertoire.

V gene TRBV7-2 combines with J gene TRBJ1-1, with TRBD1 identical over 8 bases. The TCR sequence derives from an adult in good health and CMV-seropositive. Input material: memory CD4+ T cells from blood. CDR3 DNA sequence: TGTGCCAGCAGCGCCCAGACAGGGGTTCGTAACACTGAAGCTTTCTTT. This codes for CASSAQTGVRNTEAFF.